The 8 T cell receptor beta chains below all came from one sample that was sequenced in a study of T cell responses to AZD1222 COVID-19 vaccine (dated by TCRdb to the early 2020s). Interpreted using the paper, the time point label stands for: about 28 days (+/-7) after the second vaccine dose. The library was made by the immunoSEQ multiplex PCR assay. TCRdb holds this immuneACCESS table with in-frame rearrangements only. Some clones are missing; in checked studies, unresolved V genes explain under half, and the rest has no known cause. Within this sample are 250,000 to 300,000 clones, with almost 95% of them counted one time only. The ten largest clones represent roughly 0.51% of the sample. Material: peripheral blood, obtained 28 days after the second AZD1222 dose. The receptors were sampled from an adult who received the AZD1222 COVID-19 vaccine.

The chain links TRBV11-1 to TRBJ1-1, with a possible D match to TRBD1 (6 bases). CDR3 length: 15 residues. Trimming took off 3 bases at V and 0 bases at J, with 11 bases between the two ends. From germline, CDR1 is SGHAT and CDR2 FQDESV (reference sequence). As DNA, the CDR3 is TGTGCCAGCAGCTTGGAGGGGGGAGTGAACACTGAAGCTTTCTTT. Its translation: CASSLEGGVNTEAFF.

The chain couples TRBV28 to TRBJ2-1; 11 nucleotides match TRBD2. The germline gives CDR1 MDHEN, CDR2 SYDVKM. J lost 0 bases, V lost 4 bases, and 2 bases had no gene match. The length of the CDR3 is 16 residues. The CDR3 protein is CASSSLAGDSYNEQFF. The CDR3 region has the DNA TGTGCCAGCAGTTCACTAGCGGGAGACTCCTACAATGAGCAGTTCTTC. The full variable domain, its missing parts supplied by reference TRBV28 and TRBJ2-1, is DVKVTQSSRYLVKRTGEKVFLECVQDMDHENMFWYRQDPGLGLRLIYFSYDVKMKEKGDIPEGYSVSREKKERFSLILESASTNQTSMYLCASSSLAGDSYNEQFFGPGTRLTVL.

The V and J genes are TRBV6-6 and TRBJ2-7; 10 positions agree with TRBD1. CDR1 and CDR2 from the germline V gene are MNHNY and SVGAGI (reference sequence). V lost 6 bases, J lost 3 bases, and 5 bases stayed unmatched. The CDR3 consists of 14 residues. The CDR3 bases are TGTGCCAGCAGAGGAGGACAGGGGGGCTACGAGCAGTACTTC. Translated: CASRGGQGGYEQYF.

CDR3 DNA: TGTGCCAGCAGCCGTCCGGGACAGGGGGTCGGAAACACCATATATTTT. Its protein is CASSRPGQGVGNTIYF. This chain links TRBV28 with TRBJ1-3; 11 bases agree with TRBD1. The CDR3 extends over 16 amino acids. Germline loops: CDR1 MDHEN, CDR2 SYDVKM. With V trimmed by 6 bases and J by 4 bases, 8 bases remained unmatched.

CDR3 amino acids: CASRFRGAGELFF. The CDR3 nucleotides read TGCGCCAGCCGATTCAGGGGCGCCGGGGAGCTGTTTTTT. The V call is TRBV5-1, the J call TRBJ2-2; weak D call: TRBD1 (6 bases). CDR1 and CDR2 from the germline V gene are SGHRS and YFSETQ. This CDR3 comprises 13 residues. Deletions cut 7 bases from V and 6 bases from J, with 13 bases between. The full variable domain, with the rest looked up from reference TRBV5-1 and TRBJ2-2, is KAGVTQTPRYLIKTRGQQVTLSCSPISGHRSVSWYQQTPGQGLQFLFEYFSETQRNKGNFPGRFSGRQFSNSRSEMNVSTLELGDSALYLCASRFRGAGELFFGEGSRLTVL.

The chain carries TRBV6-6 and TRBJ2-7; 7 bases match TRBD2. Germline V CDR1 and CDR2: MNHNY, SVGAGI (reference sequence). The CDR3 totals 14 residues. V lost 3 bases to trimming and J lost 6 bases; unmatched junction nucleotides: 8. CDR3 DNA sequence: TGTGCCAGCAGTTATCACCAGGGAGGGTCCGAGCAGTACTTC. It encodes CASSYHQGGSEQYF.

This chain uses TRBV3-1 (or the pseudogene TRBV3-2) with TRBJ1-4, with TRBD1 identical over 10 bases. Germline assignment: CDR1 LGHDT and CDR2 YNNKEL (reference sequence). V lost 2 bases to trimming and J lost 8 bases; unmatched junction nucleotides: 5. The CDR3 loop spans 15 amino acids. CDR3 sequence: CASSQRTGGGEKLFF. The CDR3 DNA reads TGTGCCAGCAGCCAAAGGACAGGGGGAGGGGAAAAACTGTTTTTT.

This chain joins TRBV6-1 and TRBJ1-4, with D maybe TRBD1 (5 bases). This CDR3 is 14 amino acids long. V was shortened by 2 bases and J by 3 bases, with 7 bases between the two germline ends. In germline, CDR1 is MNHNS, CDR2 SASEGT. CDR3 sequence: CASSEKGPNEKLFF. The DNA of the CDR3 is TGTGCCAGCAGTGAAAAGGGACCTAATGAAAAACTGTTTTTT.